A single sample gave rise to the 13 T cell receptor beta chains below, sequenced in a study of response to subunit inactivated influenza vaccine. MiXCR, run by TCRdb on the RT-PCR reads, gives a single entry per CDR3 protein. Found here are around 710,000 distinct CDR3 sequences, 14% of them singletons; the top ten hold 6% to 8%. Specimen: PBMCs from blood, collected around 14 days before vaccination. These receptors were taken from a man aged 50-60 years who received an inactivated influenza vaccine.

This chain connects TRBV12-3 or TRBV12-4 to TRBJ2-7, with 10 bases lining up with TRBD1. V was clipped by 6 bases and J by 5 bases; unmatched bases: 10. The length of the CDR3 is 15 residues. The CDR3 loop is CASRQAGQGTHEQYF. CDR3 coding DNA: TGTGCCAGCAGACAAGCGGGACAGGGGACCCACGAGCAGTACTTC.

This clonotype was picked up a small number of times. The rearrangement joins TRBV11-2 to TRBJ2-5, with D perhaps matching TRBD1 (5 bases). The CDR3 spans 14 residues. Germline values: CDR1 SGHAT, CDR2 FQNNGV. V was pared by 6 bases and J by 5 bases, with 16 bases between. The CDR3 region has the DNA TGTGCCAGCAGACCCACAGGTGCCGAGGAGACCCAGTACTTC. This codes for CASRPTGAEETQYF.

This clonotype was detected only a few times. This chain uses TRBV12-3 or TRBV12-4 with TRBJ1-2; TRBD1 matches at 8 bases. CDR3 size: 15 residues. J was trimmed by 4 bases and V by 6 bases; bases with no gene match: 10. The CDR3 region is CASSPGQGRPYGYTF. In nucleotides, the CDR3 is TGTGCCAGCAGCCCAGGACAGGGCCGTCCCTATGGCTACACCTTC.

The gene calls are TRBV19 and TRBJ2-7; a possible D gene is TRBD2 (6 bases). Per germline, CDR1 LNHDA and CDR2 SQIVND (reference sequence). Trimming left V 3 bases short and J 3 bases short, with 21 bases between. The CDR3 is 17 residues long. This CDR3 is CASSMPGDGRARYEQYF. CDR3 bases: TGTGCCAGTAGTATGCCGGGGGACGGACGGGCGCGCTACGAGCAGTACTTC.

The gene calls are TRBV18 and TRBJ2-3; 7 bases align to TRBD1. In germline, CDR1 is KGHSH, CDR2 LQKENI. The CDR3 contains 16 residues. J gave up 0 bases and V 3 bases, and 6 bases lay outside the gene matches. The CDR3 region is CASSPPGRGSTDTQYF. The CDR3 DNA reads TGTGCCAGCTCACCTCCGGGCAGGGGGAGCACAGATACGCAGTATTTT.

This clonotype occurred a few times. The chain couples TRBV21-1 to TRBJ2-7; the D call TRBD1 from the table was never checked on the DNA. TRBV21-1 is classified as a pseudogene. The CDR3 extends over 14 amino acids. The CDR3, as DNA: TGTGCCAGCAGCAAAGCGAAACAGGGATGCGAGCAGTACTTC. This translates into CASSKAKQGCEQYF.

This clonotype was detected ten times or more. The J gene is TRBJ2-3, the V gene TRBV20-1, with TRBD2 identical over 8 bases. Germline lookup yields CDR1 DFQATT and CDR2 SNEGSKA (reference sequence). The CDR3 totals 16 residues. V lost 4 bases and J lost 6; bases outside the gene matches: 15. The CDR3 coding sequence is TGCAGTGCTACAACGATTCGGGAGGGCCTTACCGATACGCAGTATTTT. Translated, it gives CSATTIREGLTDTQYF.

Written as DNA, the CDR3 is TGCAGCGTAGCCGGGATTCACTATGGCTACACCTTC. Translation gives CSVAGIHYGYTF. The chain recombines TRBV29-1 with TRBJ1-2, with no clear D. The germline CDR1 and CDR2 sequences are SQVTM and ANQGSEA. The V end was cut by 6 bases, the J end by 3 bases, with 11 bases between. This CDR3 spans 12 amino acids. Variable domain in full (rest from reference TRBV29-1 and TRBJ1-2): SAVISQKPSRDICQRGTSLTIQCQVDSQVTMMFWYRQQPGQSLTLIATANQGSEATYESGFVIDKFPISRPNLTFSTLTVSNMSPEDSSIYLCSVAGIHYGYTFGSGTRLTVV.

This clonotype was counted only a few times. The V gene is TRBV11-2, the J gene TRBJ2-7; TRBD2 matches 13 bases. V was clipped by 0 bases and J by 7 bases; unmatched bases: 9. The length of the CDR3 is 17 residues. Germline CDR1 is SGHAT and CDR2 is FQNNGV. The CDR3 nucleotides are TGTGCCAGCAGCTTAGAACTAGCGGGAGGGCCGAGGCGAGAGCAGTACTTC. This translates into CASSLELAGGPRREQYF. The full variable domain, its missing parts supplied by reference TRBV11-2 and TRBJ2-7, is EAGVAQSPRYKIIEKRQSVAFWCNPISGHATLYWYQQILGQGPKLLIQFQNNGVVDDSQLPKDRFSAERLKGVDSTLKIQPAKLEDSAVYLCASSLELAGGPRREQYFGPGTRLTVT.

This clonotype was recorded a few times. V is TRBV12-3 or TRBV12-4 and J is TRBJ2-5; D unclear. V lost 6 bases to trimming and J lost 1 base, with 15 bases between them. This CDR3 contains 15 residues. CDR3 amino acids: CASRASTGPQETQYF. In DNA form, the CDR3 reads TGTGCCAGCAGGGCTTCTACCGGGCCCCAAGAGACCCAGTACTTC.

Many counts were recorded for this clonotype. The V call is TRBV29-1, the J call TRBJ2-3; D unresolved. V was clipped by 6 bases and J by 0 bases, with 13 bases between them. The CDR3 runs to 14 residues. Per germline, CDR1 SQVTM and CDR2 ANQGSEA. In DNA form, the CDR3 reads TGCAGCGTGCCTATAGCAGCTAGCACAGATACGCAGTATTTT. This gives the protein CSVPIAASTDTQYF.

The chain is built from TRBV11-2 and TRBJ2-6; TRBD2 aligns across 13 bases. CDR1 and CDR2 (germline): SGHAT, FQNNGV. This CDR3 is 19 amino acids long. After removal of 5 bases from V and 1 base from J, the junction contained 8 bases not matched to a gene. The chain's CDR3 is CASSGTTSGRSSGANVLTF. CDR3 sequence (DNA): TGTGCCAGCAGCGGCACGACTAGCGGGAGGTCTTCTGGGGCCAACGTCCTGACTTTC.

This clonotype was picked up many times. The V and J genes are TRBV4-2 and TRBJ2-1; 9 bases are shared with TRBD2. Trimming removed 4 bases from V and 6 bases from J; junction bases left unmatched: 4. The CDR3 is made up of 14 amino acids. Per the germline V gene, CDR1 is LGHNA and CDR2 is YNFKEQ. For the CDR3, the DNA is TGTGCCAGCAGCCTAGCGGGAGTCGGCAATGAGCAGTTCTTC. Its translation is CASSLAGVGNEQFF.